This T cell receptor beta chain was found in a study of shared clonotypes between healthy human individuals. Study summary: Per-donor plates numbered three CD4 naive, three CD4 memory, two CD8 naive and one CD8 memory.

Repertoires were generated with immunoSEQ multiplex PCR, while TCRdb's copy carries only in-frame clones and drops some. This sample yields some 1.5 million clones, of which over 95% are seen a single time; roughly 1.2% belongs to the top ten. Sequences were obtained from naive CD4+ T cells sorted from blood. This sample's subset: CD45RA+ positively selected. This TCR came from a young man in good health.

The CDR3 DNA reads as TGTGCCAGCAGTGGTCTAATTAGCAATCAGCCCCAGCATTTT. It codes for CASSGLISNQPQHF. V is TRBV2 and J is TRBJ1-5; D not certain. The germline V gene has CDR1 SNHLY and CDR2 FYNNEI. This CDR3 has 14 residues. Trimming removed 4 bases at V and 0 bases at J, with 7 bases between.